Listed here is a single TCR beta chain. Its antigen is still unknown. The data originate from a study of T-cell memory formation after mild COVID-19. Study in general: Largely donor-specific sequence clusters came from a couple of donors.

TCRdb itself ran the 5' RACE reads through MiXCR, one entry per CDR3 protein. In the table there are around 210,000 distinct CDR3 sequences, around 9.5% of which are singletons. Germline CDR1 SQVTM, CDR2 ANQGSEA. Trimming took off 6 bases at V and 0 bases at J, with 11 bases between the two ends. This CDR3 is built from 13 residues. Study-level points and caveats: The finding that pre-infection memory included some responding clones suggested that cross-reactive memory joined. Contracting CD8+ clones were enriched in EMRA, CD4+ mainly in CM and EM.

The TCR sequence derives from a man younger than 35 who had mild COVID-19 (a few samples of this study predate the infection). Cell type and time point are not known. V gene TRBV29-1 combines with J gene TRBJ1-1, with D unclear. Sequenced material: PBMCs or a T cell subset sorted from them (not recorded which). CDR3 sequence reads: CSVKRNLNTEAFF. CDR3 bases: TGCAGCGTCAAACGGAACTTGAACACTGAAGCTTTCTTT.